A single sample is the source of the 29 T cell receptor beta chains below, sequenced in a study of CD8 T cells in ankylosing spondylitis. Study-wide results and limits: Ankylosing spondylitis blood appeared to be characterized by a TCR beta motif of 8 or 9 highly homologous variants.

TCRdb re-analysed the 5' RACE reads in MiXCR, keeping a single row per CDR3 protein. There are 450,000 to 550,000 distinct CDR3 sequences in the sample; approximately 5.3% occur only once, and roughly 3.5% lies in the top ten. What these receptors recognize is not known. Sequences were obtained from blood, either unsorted or a sorted T cell fraction (not recorded which). These receptor sequences come from a male donor with ankylosing spondylitis.

The chain has TRBV6-5 and TRBJ2-7; TRBD1 matches at 7 bases. CDR1 and CDR2 from the germline V gene are MNHEY and SVGAGI. V lost 2 bases, J lost 0 bases, and 4 bases stayed unmatched. The CDR3 is 15 residues long. CDR3 nucleotides: TGTGCCAGCAGTTACGCGACAGGGTCCTCCTACGAGCAGTACTTC. Amino acids: CASSYATGSSYEQYF.

This rearrangement joins TRBV2 to TRBJ1-4; D not resolved. Germline assignment: CDR1 SNHLY and CDR2 FYNNEI. Trimming cost V 6 bases and J 8 bases, with 4 bases left between them. The CDR3 extends over 10 amino acids. CDR3 region: CASRLEKLFF. CDR3 bases: TGTGCCAGCAGACTAGAAAAACTGTTTTTT.

There are many counts of this clonotype. The gene calls are TRBV9 and TRBJ2-1; D not certain. The CDR3 extends over 13 amino acids. Trimming pared 0 bases from V and 10 bases from J, leaving 11 bases between. The germline V gene encodes CDR1 SGDLS and CDR2 YYNGEE. CDR3 nucleotide sequence: TGTGCCAGCAGCGTAGTTCCCGGCAGGGAGCAGTTCTTC. This translates into CASSVVPGREQFF.

This chain connects TRBV9 to TRBJ2-5; 9 bases agree with TRBD1. Looked up from germline, CDR1 is SGDLS and CDR2 is YYNGEE. Trimming cost V 4 bases and J 3 bases; bases outside gene matches: 10. This CDR3 is 16 amino acids long. The CDR3 region is CASSLRTGEKEETQYF. The CDR3 nucleotides are TGTGCCAGCAGCCTACGGACAGGGGAAAAGGAAGAGACCCAGTACTTC.

There are many counts of this clonotype. J is TRBJ2-4 and V is TRBV5-1; D not resolved. V was shortened by 4 bases and J by 7 bases, with 18 bases between the two germline ends. Germline V gene lookup returns CDR1 SGHRS and CDR2 YFSETQ. The CDR3 totals 15 residues. CDR3 amino acids: CASSPGSSNGNIQYF. CDR3 coding DNA: TGCGCCAGCAGCCCCGGGTCCTCCAACGGGAACATTCAGTACTTC.

The chain couples TRBV15 to TRBJ2-1, with 10 bases that match TRBD2. CDR1 is LNHNV and CDR2 is YYDKDF in the germline V gene (reference sequence). The CDR3 is 17 residues long. With V trimmed by 0 bases and J by 4 bases, 6 bases remained unmatched. This CDR3 reads CATSRDQSGRGYNEQFF. The CDR3 region has the DNA TGTGCCACCAGCAGAGATCAGAGCGGGAGGGGGTACAATGAGCAGTTCTTC.

This clonotype was seen ten or more times. The J gene is TRBJ2-1, the V gene TRBV12-3 or TRBV12-4, with 10 positions matching TRBD2. After removal of 6 bases from V and 7 bases from J, the junction contained 12 bases not matched to a gene. The CDR3 consists of 16 residues. The CDR3 sequence is CASSHKSGRAVNEQFF. In nucleotides, the CDR3 is TGTGCCAGCAGCCACAAAAGCGGGAGGGCCGTAAATGAGCAGTTCTTC.

This clonotype turned up a few times. V and J are TRBV7-9 and TRBJ2-2, with 8 bases identical to TRBD1. CDR1 SEHNR and CDR2 FQNEAQ come from the germline V gene (reference sequence). The trim removed 10 bases at V and 4 bases at J, leaving 11 bases unmatched. The CDR3 is 15 residues long. CDR3 in DNA: TGTGCCAACAAAGAAGAGACAGGGGTCACCGGGGAGCTGTTTTTT. Residues: CANKEETGVTGELFF.

This clonotype was seen a handful of times. CDR3 region: CASSSRLLVATEAFF. DNA for the CDR3: TGTGCCAGCAGTTCAAGACTGTTGGTGGCCACTGAAGCTTTCTTT. This chain uses TRBV12-3 or TRBV12-4 with TRBJ1-1; D remains ambiguous. There are 15 residues in the CDR3. Deletions cut 4 bases from V and 4 bases from J, with 16 bases between.

This clonotype has just a few counts. The chain links TRBV20-1 to TRBJ2-3; possibly TRBD1 for D (5 bases). Germline values: CDR1 DFQATT, CDR2 SNEGSKA (reference sequence). V was cut by 0 bases and J by 5 bases, with 15 bases left in between. This CDR3 contains 15 residues. Written as DNA, the CDR3 is TGCAGTGCTAGAGAAGCCAGGGCCAAAAAAGATACGCAGTATTTT. It specifies CSAREARAKKDTQYF.

Many counts were recorded for this clonotype. The genes are TRBV2 and TRBJ2-5; no reliable D call. The germline V and J ends were trimmed by 7 bases and 4 bases, with 13 bases remaining between them. Germline-derived CDR1 and CDR2 are SNHLY and FYNNEI. This CDR3 spans 13 amino acids. CDR3 sequence (DNA): TGTGCCAGCAACATTGTCGTTCGAGAGACCCAGTACTTC. The encoded protein is CASNIVVRETQYF.

The table lists this clonotype with many counts. This chain connects TRBV7-2 to TRBJ1-1; D unresolved. The length of the CDR3 is 15 residues. From germline, CDR1 is SGHTA and CDR2 FQGNSA. Trimming removed 3 bases from V and 0 bases from J, with 11 bases in between. CDR3 amino acids: CASSFHGNMNTEAFF. The CDR3 DNA reads as TGTGCCAGCAGCTTCCACGGTAACATGAACACTGAAGCTTTCTTT.

In this sample, this clonotype turned up many times. This chain connects TRBV10-3 to TRBJ2-3; tentatively, D is TRBD1 (5 bases). Germline values: CDR1 ENHRY, CDR2 SYGVKD. V lost 6 bases, J lost 1 base, and 14 bases lay in between. The CDR3 is 15 residues long. CDR3 sequence reads: CAISTGRLGTDTQYF. The CDR3 nucleotides read TGTGCCATCAGCACAGGCCGCCTTGGCACAGATACGCAGTATTTT.

This clonotype has ten or more counts. V usage is TRBV24-1 and J usage is TRBJ2-2; tentatively, D is TRBD1 (6 bases). The germline V gene encodes CDR1 KGHDR and CDR2 SFDVKD. This CDR3 has 14 residues. V was pared by 3 bases and J by 7 bases, with 11 bases between. CDR3 amino acids: CATSDPPGVGELFF. The DNA for the CDR3 is TGTGCCACCAGTGATCCACCAGGGGTCGGGGAGCTGTTTTTT.

This clonotype was picked up many times. The chain recombines TRBV4-3 with TRBJ1-2; TRBD1 agrees at 8 bases. Trimming at V came to 3 bases and at J to 4 bases, leaving 10 bases not matched to a gene. CDR3 size: 16 residues. Germline-derived CDR1 and CDR2 are LGHNA and YSLEER. The CDR3 DNA is TGCGCCAGCAGCCACAAGGGGACAGGCCCAGGCTATGGCTACACCTTC. Its translation: CASSHKGTGPGYGYTF.

V gene TRBV9 combines with J gene TRBJ2-1; TRBD2 aligns across 9 bases. J was trimmed by 4 bases and V by 3 bases; bases with no gene match: 11. The CDR3 consists of 17 residues. Per germline, CDR1 SGDLS and CDR2 YYNGEE. The CDR3 is CASSAFGSGGMYNEQFF. Written as DNA, the CDR3 is TGTGCCAGCAGCGCATTCGGTAGCGGGGGCATGTACAATGAGCAGTTCTTC.

This clonotype was seen repeatedly, ten times or more. The rearrangement links TRBV12-3 or TRBV12-4 to TRBJ2-1; D gene unclear. The CDR3 has 12 amino acids. Trimming left V 6 bases short and J 7 bases short, with 10 bases between. CDR3: CASRASENEQFF. The CDR3 nucleotides are TGTGCCAGCAGGGCCTCCGAGAATGAGCAGTTCTTC.

This clonotype was detected many times. The V gene is TRBV5-1, the J gene TRBJ2-4; D might be TRBD1 or TRBD2, each matching 5 bases. Germline CDR1 and CDR2: SGHRS and YFSETQ. The CDR3 consists of 17 residues. Trimming stripped 0 bases from V and 7 bases from J, with 20 bases between. The CDR3 here is CASSLGESGAGWNIQYF. CDR3 nucleotide sequence: TGCGCCAGCAGCTTGGGCGAATCCGGGGCAGGGTGGAACATTCAGTACTTC.

This clonotype was observed at least ten times. The genes are TRBV5-1 and TRBJ2-7; D unresolved. CDR1 SGHRS and CDR2 YFSETQ come from the germline V gene. The CDR3 runs 11 residues. V lost 4 bases to trimming and J lost 5 bases, with 7 bases between them. As DNA, the CDR3 is TGCGCCAGCAGCCCTAGACACGAGCAGTACTTC. Residues: CASSPRHEQYF.

This clonotype was observed many times. The rearrangement uses TRBV5-1 and TRBJ2-7; D is perhaps TRBD1 (6 bases). The CDR3 is made up of 14 amino acids. The V and J ends lost 4 bases and 0 bases respectively, with 11 bases between them. Germline CDR1 is SGHRS and CDR2 is YFSETQ. The CDR3: CASSSRDNSYEQYF. In DNA form, the CDR3 reads TGCGCCAGCAGCAGTCGGGACAACTCCTACGAGCAGTACTTC. The whole variable domain, remainder taken from reference TRBV5-1 and TRBJ2-7, is KAGVTQTPRYLIKTRGQQVTLSCSPISGHRSVSWYQQTPGQGLQFLFEYFSETQRNKGNFPGRFSGRQFSNSRSEMNVSTLELGDSALYLCASSSRDNSYEQYFGPGTRLTVT.

In this sample, this clonotype turned up a few times. The CDR3 here is CASSSLVGHQDTGELFF. CDR3 DNA: TGTGCCAGCAGTTCCCTGGTAGGCCATCAGGACACCGGGGAGCTGTTTTTT. The rearrangement joins TRBV28 to TRBJ2-2, with unresolved D. This CDR3 is 17 amino acids long. Deletions cut 4 bases from V and 3 bases from J, with 18 bases between. Germline lookup yields CDR1 MDHEN and CDR2 SYDVKM.

At least ten counts were recorded for this clonotype. This chain joins TRBV9 and TRBJ2-1; 9 bases match TRBD2. The junction had 4 bases not matched to a gene; V was cut back by 4 bases and J by 2 bases. Germline assignment: CDR1 SGDLS and CDR2 YYNGEE. The CDR3 extends over 15 amino acids. As DNA, the CDR3 is TGTGCCAGCAGCCGCGGGGGGGGCCCCTACAATGAGCAGTTCTTC. Amino acid sequence: CASSRGGGPYNEQFF. Looking up the rest from reference TRBV9 and TRBJ2-1 gives the full variable domain: DSGVTQTPKHLITATGQRVTLRCSPRSGDLSVYWYQQSLDQGLQFLIQYYNGEERAKGNILERFSAQQFPDLHSELNLSSLELGDSALYFCASSRGGGPYNEQFFGPGTRLTVL.

This clonotype has ten or more counts. V and J are TRBV7-9 and TRBJ2-7, with 8 bases matching TRBD1. The V gene's germline CDR1 is SEHNR and CDR2 FQNEAQ (reference sequence). V shed 5 bases, J shed 2 bases, and the junction held 8 bases outside the gene matches. There are 15 residues in the CDR3. The CDR3 nucleotides read TGTGCCAGCAGCCCAGGACAGGGCCTCACCTACGAGCAGTACTTC. Protein: CASSPGQGLTYEQYF. Combining the CDR3 with reference TRBV7-9 and TRBJ2-7 gives the whole variable domain DTGVSQNPRHKITKRGQNVTFRCDPISEHNRLYWYRQTLGQGPEFLTYFQNEAQLEKSRLLSDRFSAERPKGSFSTLEIQRTEQGDSAMYLCASSPGQGLTYEQYFGPGTRLTVT.

This clonotype has at least ten counts. V is TRBV6-1 and J is TRBJ2-7, with D unresolved. Trimming removed 7 bases from V and 2 bases from J, with 6 bases in between. The CDR3 runs 11 residues. Germline V lookup: CDR1 MNHNS, CDR2 SASEGT. CDR3 region: CASTNTYEQYF. The CDR3 region has the DNA TGTGCCAGCACCAACACCTACGAGCAGTACTTC.

This clonotype appeared many times. The chain links TRBV5-1 to TRBJ2-2; 9 nucleotides match TRBD1. CDR1 and CDR2 (germline): SGHRS, YFSETQ. The CDR3 consists of 16 residues. Trimming took 0 bases from V and 5 from J; bases not matched to a gene: 5. This CDR3 reads CASSLDSTGGTGELFF. The DNA for the CDR3 is TGCGCCAGCAGCTTGGACTCGACAGGGGGTACCGGGGAGCTGTTTTTT.

Regarding this clonotype: This sequence may be a read error, since a much larger clone differs from it by one base. The chain couples TRBV12-3 or TRBV12-4 to TRBJ2-4; either TRBD1 or TRBD2 may fit D (5 bases each). Between the trimmed V and J ends, which lost 5 bases and 6 bases, there was a span of 23 bases. This CDR3 region has 17 residues. The CDR3 here is CASSLTGTQPHRNIQYF. CDR3 in DNA: TGTGCCAGCAGTCTAACCGGGACCCAGCCCCATCGAAACATTCAGTACTTC.

This rearrangement joins TRBV2 to TRBJ1-5, with D hard to call. This CDR3 contains 12 residues. V lost 7 bases and J lost 5, with 9 bases in between. The germline V gene encodes CDR1 SNHLY and CDR2 FYNNEI. This CDR3 is CASKDDDQPQHF. The CDR3 nucleotides read TGTGCCAGCAAGGATGACGATCAGCCCCAGCATTTT.

Many counts were recorded for this clonotype. V and J are TRBV7-9 and TRBJ1-6; 8 bases are shared with TRBD1. The germline V gene encodes CDR1 SEHNR and CDR2 FQNEAQ (reference sequence). V lost 5 bases, J lost 7 bases, and 4 bases stayed unmatched. The CDR3 is 14 amino acids. CDR3 region: CASSHDRGNSPLHF. The DNA of the CDR3 is TGTGCCAGCAGCCACGACAGGGGAAATTCACCCCTCCACTTT.

Many counts were recorded for this clonotype. This chain connects TRBV20-1 to TRBJ1-2, with 8 bases matching TRBD1. Germline CDR1 reads DFQATT; CDR2 reads SNEGSKA (reference sequence). Losses at the gene ends were 4 bases for V and 6 bases for J; bases not matched to a gene: 10. CDR3 length equals 14 residues. CDR3 residues: CSAMFGTGRNGYTF. The CDR3, as DNA: TGCAGTGCTATGTTCGGGACAGGTCGGAATGGCTACACCTTC.